Detailed here is one T cell receptor (beta chain). The antigen is unknown. Clones were sequenced by immunoSEQ multiplex PCR, and TCRdb holds only the in-frame ones, with some missing. The sample consists of 120,000 or so clones, 85% to 95% of them appearing once. The sample is drawn from a study of T cell responses to AZD1222 COVID-19 vaccine. Findings and caveats of the study: Spike-specific TCR breadth and depth went up after people got two AZD1222 doses. Donors were largely white British and mainly female; clonal diversity was possibly underestimated. Baseline seropositives among AZD1222 recipients totaled only six or seven.

CDR1 and CDR2 (germline): SGHRS, YFSETQ. V lost 2 bases, J lost 6 bases, and 14 bases stayed unmatched. CDR3 length equals 19 residues. Sequenced material: peripheral blood, taken 28 days after the second AZD1222 dose. This receptor was taken from an adult who received the AZD1222 COVID-19 vaccine. V is TRBV5-1 and J is TRBJ2-1, with 13 bases aligning to TRBD2. This chain's CDR3 is CASSFTSGGAVESFNEQFF. As DNA, the CDR3 is TGCGCCAGCAGCTTCACTAGCGGGGGGGCCGTGGAATCATTCAATGAGCAGTTCTTC. The full variable domain, completed using reference TRBV5-1 and TRBJ2-1, is KAGVTQTPRYLIKTRGQQVTLSCSPISGHRSVSWYQQTPGQGLQFLFEYFSETQRNKGNFPGRFSGRQFSNSRSEMNVSTLELGDSALYLCASSFTSGGAVESFNEQFFGPGTRLTVL.